This TCR beta chain derives from a study of blood T cell repertoires in COVID-19. Methods used by the authors: Nucleated cell counts were estimated from reference gene primer amplification. The table came from immunoSEQ multiplex PCR; TCRdb's copy has only in-frame clones and leaves some out. V and J calls and clone size are those listed in that table; D and trimming were worked out from the DNA. This table holds 170,000 or so clones, 75% to 90% found once. V was clipped by 1 base and J by 5 bases, with 12 bases between them. CDR1 is LGHDT and CDR2 is YNNKEL in the germline V gene (reference sequence). The CDR3 sequence is 15 residues long.

This TCR was sampled from a man aged 40-50 years who had recovered from COVID-19. Source material: PBMCs or T cells enriched from blood (not recorded which). The rearrangement joins TRBV3-1 (or the pseudogene TRBV3-2) to TRBJ1-5; D gene unclear. The CDR3 here is CASSQGEHGYQPQHF. CDR3 DNA sequence: TGTGCCAGCAGCCAAGGCGAACACGGGTATCAGCCCCAGCATTTT.